This T cell receptor (beta chain) was sequenced for a study of Graves' ophthalmopathy and Graves' hyperthyroidism. General observations from the study: The 13-signature model separated ophthalmopathy from stable hyperthyroidism at around 86% sensitivity and approximately 81% specificity. With a specificity of about 73% and a sensitivity of just under 71%, the model predicted ophthalmopathy progression.

RNA transcripts were the template, and TCR beta CDR3 regions were amplified from them. RT-PCR with HTBI primers came first, then second-round multiplex PCR. TCRdb re-analysed the multiplex PCR reads in MiXCR, keeping a single row per CDR3 protein. The sample lists 600,000 to 950,000 distinct CDR3 sequences, about 44% seen once, with 40% to 55% in the top ten. This clonotype was picked up many times. Its antigen is unidentified. Other autoimmune diseases, uncontrolled infections, pregnancy or lactation led to the exclusion of patients. A diagnosis was made from clinical symptoms together with serum thyroxine, TRAb, thyroid ultrasound and orbital computed tomography. V was pared by 1 base and J by 6 bases, with 3 bases of the junction left unmatched. The CDR3 extends over 13 amino acids. Germline-derived CDR1 and CDR2 are SGHDN and FVKESK.

The sample was peripheral blood. The V and J genes are TRBV14 and TRBJ2-7; the match to TRBD2 covers 7 bases. The source is an adult man with Graves' ophthalmopathy. The CDR3 bases are TGTGCCAGCAGCCAAGTATTAGCGGGCGAGCAGTACTTC. Translated: CASSQVLAGEQYF.